This TCR beta chain is from a study of T cells in Graves' hyperthyroidism and ophthalmopathy. This clonotype occurred a few times. Its antigen is unknown. The CDR3 totals 14 residues. Germline V gene sequence: CDR1 MGHRA, CDR2 YSYEKL. V dropped 4 bases and J dropped 2; count of bases not matched to a gene: 3. Not enrolled were patients with uncontrolled infection, other autoimmune disease, pregnancy or lactation. From RNA transcripts, TCR beta CDR3 regions were amplified. First-round RT-PCR with HTBI primers amplified the TCR CDR3 region. TCRdb re-analysed the multiplex PCR reads in MiXCR, keeping a single row per CDR3 protein. The repertoire holds 500,000 to 650,000 distinct CDR3 sequences, over 15% seen once, with 17% in the top ten. Study results and limitations: Ophthalmopathy cases were set apart from stable hyperthyroidism by a 13 V-J model. Clonotypes that were expanded in thyroid above 0.001 mostly appeared in blood too.

The V call is TRBV4-1, the J call TRBJ2-5, with 8 bases that match TRBD1. The sequenced sample was blood. This clonotype was sampled from a woman in her late teens or twenties with Graves' ophthalmopathy. The chain's CDR3 is CASSLQGEQETQYF. CDR3 sequence (DNA): TGCGCCAGCAGCCTACAGGGGGAACAAGAGACCCAGTACTTC.